This note documents a single T cell receptor (beta chain) sequence. This clonotype showed up many times. The clone's antigen remains unknown. No base quality information exists; no much larger clone differs at one position. Inclusive of the bounding cysteine and phenylalanine, the CDR3 is 13 residues long. The DNA shown is the 39-base CDR3, in frame from base 1. The junction shows trimming of 2 bases on V and 1 base on J, plus 6 bases between the germline ends. From the germline V gene, CDR1 is SGHRS and CDR2 is YFSETQ. A case-control design nested within a healthcare worker cohort in London, UK, was used, with weekly nasopharyngeal swab PCR tests and blood sampling performed. Healthcare workers were enrolled in the week of the UK lockdown, from 23 to 31 March 2020, and were followed every week for up to roughly 15 weeks. This specimen belongs to a study of early T cells in non-severe SARS-CoV-2 infection (dated by TCRdb to 2020 to 2022). Looking at the study overall: Because TCR sequencing relied on bulk RNA taken from unsorted whole blood, pairing of alpha and beta chains was not possible.

Broad study findings and their caveats: VDJdb matching was skewed toward anti-spike CD8 responses and likely underestimated virus-specific expansions by missing private and CD4 specificities.

Libraries came from 5' RACE. TCRdb names NextSeq 500 as the instrument used. In the TCR library protocol, unique molecular identifiers were attached to individual cDNA molecules to correct for PCR bias and sequencing error. Both TCR alpha and beta chains were sequenced, and tight co-correlation was observed between alpha and beta sequence abundances in each sample. Turning to the authors' computational methods: V gene, J gene and CDR3 annotation of TCR sequences was performed with Decombinator V4. Expanded TCRs were defined as changing significantly between any two time points under a Poisson model with p below 0.0001. Abundances of TCRs were expressed as counts per million after normalisation to the total number of TCRs sequenced in each sample. MAIT TCRs were defined by TRAV1-2 paired with TRAJ12, TRAJ20 or TRAJ33, and iNKT TCRs by TRAV10 paired with TRAJ18. A search of VDJdb, accessed on 1 November 2021, was run for TCRs annotated to CMV, EBV and SARS-CoV-2, with TCRs annotated for multiple antigens excluded. TCRdb cleaned the public reads at Q25 with fastp, built clones with MiXCR and kept in-frame beta chains. Identical CDR3 proteins give one entry, which carries the most common genes and DNA. None of the V and J calls come from the authors' own analysis; TCRdb made them. This sample comprises under 95,000 distinct CDR3 sequences, around 10% of them detected only once. The ten largest clones take up around 4.5% of the sample.

Sequences were obtained from whole blood. Recombination linked TRBV5-1 to TRBJ1-1, and the D gene may be TRBD1, 5 bases matching. This TCR came from an adult who was a healthcare worker with PCR-confirmed SARS-CoV-2 infection or an uninfected control (not recorded which). CDR3 loop: CASSFQGNTEAFF. The DNA sequence follows: TGCGCCAGCAGCTTTCAGGGGAACACTGAAGCTTTCTTT. This CDR3, with the reference TRBV5-1 and TRBJ1-1 proteins standing in past its ends, gives the full variable domain KAGVTQTPRYLIKTRGQQVTLSCSPISGHRSVSWYQQTPGQGLQFLFEYFSETQRNKGNFPGRFSGRQFSNSRSEMNVSTLELGDSALYLCASSFQGNTEAFFGQGTRLTVV.